These T cell receptor beta chains were read from a single sample in a study of T cells after posttransplantation cyclophosphamide. Generated by immunoSEQ multiplex PCR, the TCRdb table keeps only in-frame clones and is missing some. The table lists approximately 13,000 clones, with no singletons. The specimen was PBMCs, collected around 1,200 days after allogeneic stem cell transplant with posttransplant cyclophosphamide. These receptors were collected from a female patient aged 35-55 years who received an allogeneic stem cell transplant from a related donor, was CMV-positive, and had no GVHD. A subset of T cells may come from the graft donor. Each CDR3 is given with its conserved first and last residue. A D gene is named only where the DNA matches it firmly. For some rows the clone size is stated as once, few or many, or as a class when expanded; others skip it.

v_gene: TRBV7-8
abundance: many
d_gene: TRBD1
j_gene: TRBJ2-5
CDR3nt: TGTGCCAGCAGATCTAGGGCAGGGGGCCAAGAGACCCAGTACTTC
CDR3aa: CASRSRAGGQETQYF

v_gene: TRBV5-4
abundance: many
d_gene: TRBD2
j_gene: TRBJ2-1
CDR3nt: TGTGCCAGCAGCTCCCGACTAGCGGAGAACTACAATGAGCAGTTCTTC
CDR3aa: CASSSRLAENYNEQFF

v_gene: TRBV2
abundance: many
d_gene: NA
j_gene: TRBJ2-7
CDR3nt: TGTGCCAGCACCAAGAGAAACGAGCAGTACTTC
CDR3aa: CASTKRNEQYF

v_gene: TRBV5-4
abundance: many
d_gene: TRBD1
j_gene: TRBJ2-2
CDR3nt: TGTGCCAGCAGCTTAGGAGGGGGAGGGACAGGGAGAACCGGGGAGCTGTTTTTT
CDR3aa: CASSLGGGGTGRTGELFF

v_gene: TRBV7-3
abundance: many
d_gene: NA
j_gene: TRBJ2-3
CDR3nt: TGTGCCAGCAGCTCGACAGGTTCTTTCACAGATACGCAGTATTTT
CDR3aa: CASSSTGSFTDTQYF

v_gene: TRBV7-3
abundance: many
d_gene: TRBD2
j_gene: TRBJ2-3
CDR3nt: TGTGCCAGCAGCTTTGCTAGCGGGGGGCCTAGCACAGATACGCAGTATTTT
CDR3aa: CASSFASGGPSTDTQYF

v_gene: TRBV14
abundance: many
d_gene: TRBD2
j_gene: TRBJ2-1
CDR3nt: TGTGCCAGCAGCCAGTTAGCGGGGGGGCTCTCTGATGAGCAGTTCTTC
CDR3aa: CASSQLAGGLSDEQFF

v_gene: TRBV5-1
abundance: many
d_gene: NA
j_gene: TRBJ2-5
CDR3nt: TGCGCCAGCAGCTTGTGGGCGAGCAAAAAAGAGACCCAGTACTTC
CDR3aa: CASSLWASKKETQYF

v_gene: TRBV10-2
abundance: many
d_gene: NA
j_gene: TRBJ2-2
CDR3nt: TGCGCCAGCAGGCTGACAGGCCCCGGGGAGCTGTTTTTT
CDR3aa: CASRLTGPGELFF

v_gene: TRBV5-6
abundance: NA
d_gene: NA
j_gene: TRBJ2-2
CDR3nt: TGTGCCAGCAGACCCGGACAGACGAACACCGGGGAGCTGTTTTTT
CDR3aa: CASRPGQTNTGELFF

v_gene: TRBV19
abundance: many
d_gene: TRBD2
j_gene: TRBJ2-1
CDR3nt: TGTGCCAGTAAGCAAAGCGGGGGGGCCTACAATGAGCAGTTCTTC
CDR3aa: CASKQSGGAYNEQFF

v_gene: TRBV27
abundance: few
d_gene: TRBD1
j_gene: TRBJ2-7
CDR3nt: TGTGCCAGCAGTTCGCATCGACAGGGGCCTTTCTACGAGCAGTACTTC
CDR3aa: CASSSHRQGPFYEQYF

v_gene: TRBV6-5
abundance: medium-sized
d_gene: NA
j_gene: TRBJ2-7
CDR3nt: TGTGCCAGCAGTTACGGGGGGAGAAGCTCCTACGAGCAGTACTTC
CDR3aa: CASSYGGRSSYEQYF

v_gene: TRBV27
abundance: many
d_gene: NA
j_gene: TRBJ2-5
CDR3nt: TGTGCCAGCAGTTACACAGCATCGGAGACCCAGTACTTC
CDR3aa: CASSYTASETQYF

v_gene: TRBV7-9
abundance: many
d_gene: TRBD2
j_gene: TRBJ2-3
CDR3nt: TGTGCCAGCAGCCCCGGGACTAGCGGCACAGATACGCAGTATTTT
CDR3aa: CASSPGTSGTDTQYF

v_gene: TRBV6-1
abundance: many
d_gene: TRBD1
j_gene: TRBJ1-1
CDR3nt: TGTGCCAGCATCGGTGGGACAGGGGGCTCAACTGAAGCTTTCTTT
CDR3aa: CASIGGTGGSTEAFF

v_gene: TRBV19
abundance: many
d_gene: NA
j_gene: TRBJ1-4
CDR3nt: TGTGCCAGTAGTATAGATCACGGGTCTTATAATGAAAAACTGTTTTTT
CDR3aa: CASSIDHGSYNEKLFF

v_gene: TRBV12-5
abundance: NA
d_gene: NA
j_gene: TRBJ1-2
CDR3nt: TGTGCTAGTGGTTTGATCACATCAGGGTTCGACTATGGCTACACCTTC
CDR3aa: CASGLITSGFDYGYTF

v_gene: TRBV4-2
abundance: few
d_gene: TRBD2
j_gene: TRBJ2-1
CDR3nt: TGTGCCACCCAGCGGGGGGGCCTGCAGTTCTTC
CDR3aa: CATQRGGLQFF

v_gene: TRBV19
abundance: many
d_gene: NA
j_gene: TRBJ1-1
CDR3nt: TGTGCCAGTAGCCAAAGAACCGGGGAAGCTTTCTTT
CDR3aa: CASSQRTGEAFF

v_gene: TRBV10-3
abundance: many
d_gene: TRBD2
j_gene: TRBJ2-3
CDR3nt: TGTGCCATCAGTGAGTCAGGGGCGGGACTAGCTGCAGACCAGTATTTT
CDR3aa: CAISESGAGLAADQYF

v_gene: TRBV4-1
abundance: few
d_gene: TRBD2
j_gene: TRBJ2-2
CDR3nt: TGCGCCAGCAGCCAAGTTGCGCTAGCGGGGGGTAAGGGCACCGGGGAGCTGTTTTTT
CDR3aa: CASSQVALAGGKGTGELFF

v_gene: TRBV29-1
abundance: NA
d_gene: NA
j_gene: TRBJ2-7
CDR3nt: TGCAGCGTTGCCCAGGGCAGCTACGAGCAGTACTTC
CDR3aa: CSVAQGSYEQYF

v_gene: TRBV7-8
abundance: many
d_gene: NA
j_gene: TRBJ1-1
CDR3nt: TGTGCCAGCAGCTCCACGACAGGTAGACACACTGAAGCTTTCTTT
CDR3aa: CASSSTTGRHTEAFF

v_gene: TRBV28
abundance: NA
d_gene: TRBD1
j_gene: TRBJ1-5
CDR3nt: TGTGCCAGCAGCCCGGGACAGGGCATGGGTAAAAGCAATCAGCCCCAGCATTTT
CDR3aa: CASSPGQGMGKSNQPQHF

v_gene: TRBV5-4
abundance: NA
d_gene: TRBD2
j_gene: TRBJ2-3
CDR3nt: TGTGCCAGCAGCTTGGCTGGCGGGGGGGCCTACTCAGATACGCAGTATTTT
CDR3aa: CASSLAGGGAYSDTQYF

v_gene: TRBV28
abundance: many
d_gene: TRBD1
j_gene: TRBJ2-3
CDR3nt: TGTGCCAGCAGCTATTTCCCCGGGACAGGGACGACAGATACGCAGTATTTT
CDR3aa: CASSYFPGTGTTDTQYF

v_gene: TRBV6-5
abundance: many
d_gene: TRBD1
j_gene: TRBJ1-4
CDR3nt: TGTGCCAGCAGGGGACAGGGGGAGGAAAAACTGTTTTTT
CDR3aa: CASRGQGEEKLFF

v_gene: TRBV2
abundance: many
d_gene: TRBD2
j_gene: TRBJ2-5
CDR3nt: TGTGCCAGCAGTGAAGGAGAGGGTCTGCCTAGCGGGGGGACTTTATGGGAGACCCAGTACTTC
CDR3aa: CASSEGEGLPSGGTLWETQYF